The T cell receptor (beta chain) described here comes from a study of blood T cell repertoires in COVID-19. Using immunoSEQ multiplex PCR, the repertoire was profiled, and TCRdb retains in-frame clones only, with some absent. The top ten clones hold 2.5% to 3% of a sample with under 250,000 clones, roughly 87% of them seen once. The sample was PBMCs or T cells enriched from blood (not recorded which). This receptor was taken from a woman in her 30s with acute COVID-19.

CDR3 residues: CASSRGLAENTGELFF. The CDR3 region has the DNA TGCGCCAGCAGCCGCGGACTAGCGGAGAACACCGGGGAGCTGTTTTTT. The V gene is TRBV4-1, the J gene TRBJ2-2, with 10 bases fitting TRBD2. V dropped 4 bases and J dropped 1; count of bases not matched to a gene: 3. Germline CDR1 MGHRA, CDR2 YSYEKL. This CDR3 region has 16 residues.